The entry below gives a single T cell receptor beta chain sequence along with its context. It lacks a known antigen. Germline is not matched at one junction end, which may reflect a read error. Its CDR3 holds 11 amino acids, cysteine through phenylalanine. Left in the record is the CDR3 DNA by itself, 33 bases read in frame from the first base. Sequences MDHEN (CDR1) and SYDVKM (CDR2) are obtained from the germline V gene. The data were obtained in a study of T cell repertoires in cytomegalovirus infection (dated by TCRdb to between 2018 and 2021). Background on the whole study: Donor HLA type was relevant to the analysis, because carriage of CMV infection together with the matching HLA type was indicated by public TCR beta signatures.

TCRdb records Illumina HiSeq 1500 as the sequencer. Using fastp at Q25 and MiXCR, TCRdb reprocessed the public reads and kept productive beta chains. Merged by CDR3 protein, the rows form single entries marked with the most common genes and DNA. This sample gives some 300,000 distinct CDR3 sequences in total; under 20% of them show up just once. Around 13% of the sample comes from the top ten. General study outcomes and caveats: The ex vivo response was dominated by HLA-C-restricted CMV-specific TCR beta clonotypes, which also provided the single most frequent clonotype in two of eight donors. Cumulative frequency of public TCR beta family members discriminated carriers of CMV infection plus the relevant HLA type in this cohort and an independent approximately 340-donor cohort.

The chain joins TRBV28 to TRBJ2-7; no D segment can be confidently identified. The clonotype originates from a human donor in good health (CMV status not recorded). Some clones in this sample may be carry-over from other donors' samples. Sequenced sample: PBMCs. The sequenced DNA is TGTGCCAGCAGTTTAACCTACGAGCTGTACTTC. Translated, this is CASSLTYELYF. Outside the CDR3, residues come from the reference TRBV28 and TRBJ2-7 proteins, so the full variable domain is: DVKVTQSSRYLVKRTGEKVFLECVQDMDHENMFWYRQDPGLGLRLIYFSYDVKMKEKGDIPEGYSVSREKKERFSLILESASTNQTSMYLCASSLTYELYFGPGTRLTVT.